This TCR beta chain is from a study of cytomegalovirus exposure and HLA in healthy donors (dated by TCRdb to 2016 to 2017). With regard to the full study: According to a later analysis, the 120 or so validation repertoires were produced on the same platform as the approximately 620 repertoires of the first cohort. The study aimed to test whether cataloging public T cell receptors could reveal signatures of past pathogen exposure. Besides the first cohort of about 730 subjects, a separate validation cohort made up of roughly 120 different subjects was used. To predict cytomegalovirus infection status, the study brought together high-throughput TCR immunosequencing, statistical association of individual TCRs with disease status, and machine learning.

Library prep was done by the immunoSEQ multiplex PCR assay. Per the original workflow: A statistical classification framework was built for diagnosing cytomegalovirus status from the catalog of TCR beta chain sequences. What TCRdb holds here is the immuneACCESS table cut down to in-frame rearrangements. Part of the clones is not present; checked against another copy, under half of the missing clones reflect an unresolved V gene, and the others are unexplained. The DNA gave D and trimming, while V, J and clone size come from that table. The table for this sample lists roughly 65,000 clones; approximately 94% of them were counted only once. The ten largest make up about 4.5% of the sample. CDR1 and CDR2 are drawn from the germline V gene: SGHDT, YYEEEE. Taken from cysteine to phenylalanine, the CDR3 has 12 residues. Left in the record is the CDR3 DNA by itself, 36 bases read in frame from the first base. The junction shows trimming of 3 bases on V and 2 bases on J, plus 6 bases between the germline ends.

Overall study outcomes, separate from this receptor: The classifier was reported to diagnose cytomegalovirus status with high specificity and sensitivity in both the original and validation cohorts. Across donors, most TCR sequences were observed very rarely, whereas some public TCRs were present in many individuals. Three of the identified cytomegalovirus-associated TCR beta chains were confirmed in vitro to be specific for cytomegalovirus antigens. The study listed 150 to 200 TCR beta chains as associated with cytomegalovirus. In a later analysis, TCRs clustered in the first cohort were found to also tend to co-occur in the roughly 130 validation repertoires, with 94% of cluster scores above 0. All 120 repertoires were used to score co-occurrence in the validation cohort in a later analysis, because that analysis had no HLA typing for the cohort. The authors suggested that the approach could potentially be extended to other disease states and immunological phenotypes.

Donors formed part of the validation cohort, which comprised over a hundred subjects and was distinct from the first cohort of under 850 subjects. In regard to this clone: Its antigen is currently not known. Base qualities are not recorded, but no much larger clone differs from it by a single base.

The source material was PBMCs. The chain is made from TRBV5-6 and TRBJ2-7, with TRBD1 tentatively as D gene (6 bases match). The sequence came from a man aged 18 to 30 in good health and CMV-seropositive. This receptor carries the CDR3 CASSYRAYEQYF. The nucleotides read TGTGCCAGCAGCTACAGGGCCTACGAGCAGTACTTC.